The sequence of this T cell receptor (beta chain) was determined in a study of T cells in Graves' hyperthyroidism and ophthalmopathy. Trimming took off 4 bases at V and 6 bases at J, with 17 bases between the two ends. The CDR3 covers 15 residues. The V gene's germline CDR1 is SGHRS and CDR2 YFSETQ. This clonotype was detected ten times or more. Its antigen is as yet unknown. Study results and limitations: A median about 6.2 months before onset, the model predicted ophthalmopathy.

TCR beta CDR3 regions were amplified from RNA. The HTBI primer set served for first-round RT-PCR of the TCR CDR3. TCRdb re-analysed the multiplex PCR reads in MiXCR, keeping a single row per CDR3 protein. The data show about 59,000 distinct CDR3 sequences, with approximately 53% seen just once and 2.5% to 4% held by the top ten. A NOSPECS grade of at least 4, a Clinical Activity Score of at least 3 and duration under 3 months were recorded in ophthalmopathy patients. Investigators excluded patients with uncontrolled infection, other autoimmune disease, pregnancy or lactation. Extraction of PBMCs used 8 to 10 ml of fresh peripheral blood.

The receptor's source is a woman in her fifties or sixties with Graves' ophthalmopathy. This chain joins TRBV5-1 and TRBJ1-5, with D tentatively TRBD1 (5 bases). The sequenced material came from blood. CDR3 coding DNA: TGCGCCAGCAGCACGGAGGGGCTGTTGGGTCAGCCCCAGCATTTT. Amino acids: CASSTEGLLGQPQHF.